This TCR beta chain came from a study of blood T cell repertoires in COVID-19. Overall study: Samples representing acute and convalescent COVID-19 were sourced from the United States, Italy and Spain. PBMCs, B-cell-depleted T cells, or T cells provided the cDNA or gDNA that made up the material.

This CDR3 region has 14 residues. Germline CDR1 is ENHRY and CDR2 is SYGVKD. The ends lost 7 bases at V and 4 bases at J; junction bases unmatched: 3. Authors' processing steps: For nucleated cells, counts were estimated from reference gene primer amplification. Data came from immunoSEQ multiplex PCR; TCRdb stores just in-frame clones and leaves some out. The V and J calls and clone size are taken from that table; D and trimming were inferred from the DNA. This sample has approximately 120,000 clones, with around 83% found just once. The source of this sequence is a woman of 80 years or more with active or convalescent COVID-19. Sequenced sample: peripheral blood. This rearrangement joins TRBV10-3 to TRBJ2-1; TRBD2 matches at 11 bases. This CDR3 is CAIKPSGGYNEQFF. In nucleotides, the CDR3 is TGTGCCATCAAGCCTAGCGGGGGGTACAATGAGCAGTTCTTC.